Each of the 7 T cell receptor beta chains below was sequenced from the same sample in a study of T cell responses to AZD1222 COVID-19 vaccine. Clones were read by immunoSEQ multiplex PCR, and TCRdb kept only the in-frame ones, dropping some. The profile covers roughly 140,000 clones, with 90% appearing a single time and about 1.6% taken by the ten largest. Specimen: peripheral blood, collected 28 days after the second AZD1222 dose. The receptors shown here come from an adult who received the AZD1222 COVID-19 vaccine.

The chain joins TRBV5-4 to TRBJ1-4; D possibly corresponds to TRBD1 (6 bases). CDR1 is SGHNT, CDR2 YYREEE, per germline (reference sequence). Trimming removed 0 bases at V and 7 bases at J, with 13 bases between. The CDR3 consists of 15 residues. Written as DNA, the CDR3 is TGTGCCAGCAGCTTGGCGCAGGGAGGGGGTGAAAAACTGTTTTTT. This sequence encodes CASSLAQGGGEKLFF.

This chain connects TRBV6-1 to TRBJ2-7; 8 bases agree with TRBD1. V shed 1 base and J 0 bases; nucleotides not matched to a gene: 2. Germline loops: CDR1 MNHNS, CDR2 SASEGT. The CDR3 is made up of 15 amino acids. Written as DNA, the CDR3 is TGTGCCAGCAGTGAAGAAACAGGGGGCTCCTACGAGCAGTACTTC. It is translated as CASSEETGGSYEQYF.

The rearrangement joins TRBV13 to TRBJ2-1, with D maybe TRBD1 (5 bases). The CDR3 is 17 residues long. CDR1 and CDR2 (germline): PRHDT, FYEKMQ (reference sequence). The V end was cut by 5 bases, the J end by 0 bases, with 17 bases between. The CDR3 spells CASSGPQGRSSYNEQFF. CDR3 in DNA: TGTGCCAGCAGCGGACCCCAGGGCCGAAGCTCCTACAATGAGCAGTTCTTC.

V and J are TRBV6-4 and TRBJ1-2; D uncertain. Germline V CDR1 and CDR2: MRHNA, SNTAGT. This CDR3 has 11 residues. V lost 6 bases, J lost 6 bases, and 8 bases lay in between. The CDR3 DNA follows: TGTGCCAGCAGAGGGCTGGATGGCTACACCTTC. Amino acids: CASRGLDGYTF.

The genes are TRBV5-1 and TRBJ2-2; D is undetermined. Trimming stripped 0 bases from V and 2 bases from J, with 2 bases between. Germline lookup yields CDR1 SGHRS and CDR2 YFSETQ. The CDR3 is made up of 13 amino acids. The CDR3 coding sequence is TGCGCCAGCAGCTTGGCCAACACCGGGGAGCTGTTTTTT. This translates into CASSLANTGELFF.

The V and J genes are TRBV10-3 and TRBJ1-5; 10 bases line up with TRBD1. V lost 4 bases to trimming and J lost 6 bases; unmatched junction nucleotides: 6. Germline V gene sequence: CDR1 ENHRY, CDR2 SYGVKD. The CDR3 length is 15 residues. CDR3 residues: CAISAGTGEGQPQHF. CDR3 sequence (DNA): TGTGCCATCAGTGCGGGGACAGGGGAAGGTCAGCCCCAGCATTTT.

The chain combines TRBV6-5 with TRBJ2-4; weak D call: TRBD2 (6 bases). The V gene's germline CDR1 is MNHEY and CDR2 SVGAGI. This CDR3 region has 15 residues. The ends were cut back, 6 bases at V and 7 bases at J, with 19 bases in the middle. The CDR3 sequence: CASSGSGLIRNIQYF. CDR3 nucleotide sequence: TGTGCCAGCAGCGGCTCGGGACTCATCAGGAACATTCAGTACTTC.